Many counts were recorded for the clone carrying this T cell receptor (beta chain). Its antigen is currently unknown. A junction end diverges from the germline sequence, so it may reflect a read error. This CDR3 comprises 13 residues. Looked up from germline, CDR1 is LNHNV and CDR2 is YYDKDF (reference sequence). This entry comes from a study of T-cell reconstitution after alpha-beta-depleted transplantation in children. Notes on the study in general: Recipient T cells and thymic progenitors that survived were the source of the high TCRbeta diversity seen at day 60 in some patients.

Unique molecular identifiers tagged the TCRbeta library. One entry per CDR3 protein results from TCRdb running MiXCR on the PCR reads. Of tens of thousands of distinct CDR3 sequences in the sample, just under 5% were seen once. The sequence was collected from a boy under two years old who had a stem cell transplant for acute myeloid leukemia, so the T cells may come from the graft donor. The input for sequencing was PBMCs, mostly from graft donor cells, taken 180 days after TCRalphabeta/CD19-depleted stem cell transplant. V gene TRBV15 combines with J gene TRBJ1-2; D is ambiguous. CDR3 sequence: CATSRDLPAPNFF. CDR3 sequence (DNA): TGTGCCACCAGCAGAGACCTTCCGGCCCCGAACTTCTTC.